This TCR beta chain was documented in a study of Graves' ophthalmopathy and Graves' hyperthyroidism. The CDR3 is 11 residues long. V lost 3 bases and J lost 4, with 6 bases in between. The germline V gene has CDR1 DFQATT and CDR2 SNEGSKA (reference sequence). Sampling 10 ml of fresh peripheral blood provided the PBMCs. CDR3 regions of TCR beta were amplified from RNA transcripts. An opening RT-PCR round employed HTBI primers and preceded a second-round multiplex PCR. MiXCR, applied by TCRdb to the multiplex PCR reads, yields one record per CDR3 protein. In the table there are approximately 37,000 distinct CDR3 sequences, around 50% of which are singletons. In its sample, this clonotype ranks as medium-sized.

The clonotype comes from an adult man with Graves' ophthalmopathy. The rearrangement joins TRBV20-1 to TRBJ1-2, with D uncertain. Material: peripheral blood. CDR3 DNA sequence: TGCAGTGCTAGTGGCAGCTATGGCTACACCTTC. Amino acids: CSASGSYGYTF.